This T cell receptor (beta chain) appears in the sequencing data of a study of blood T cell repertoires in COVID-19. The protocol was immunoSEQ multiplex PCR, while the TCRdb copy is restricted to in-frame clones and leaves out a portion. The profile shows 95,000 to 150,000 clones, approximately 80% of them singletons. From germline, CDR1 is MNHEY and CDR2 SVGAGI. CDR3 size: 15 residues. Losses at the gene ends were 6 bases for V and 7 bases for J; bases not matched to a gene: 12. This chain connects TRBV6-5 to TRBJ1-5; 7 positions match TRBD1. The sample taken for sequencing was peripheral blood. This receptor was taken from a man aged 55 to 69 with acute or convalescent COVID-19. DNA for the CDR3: TGTGCCAGCAGAAAACCCTACAGGGGCGACCAGCCCCAGCATTTT. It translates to CASRKPYRGDQPQHF.